A selection of T cell receptor beta chains follows, all from one sample in a study of blood T cell repertoires in COVID-19. Clones were sequenced by immunoSEQ multiplex PCR, and TCRdb holds only the in-frame ones, with some missing. This sample has approximately 270,000 clones, with approximately 90% found just once. Sequencing was performed on PBMCs or T cells enriched from blood (not recorded which). The receptor set was obtained from a man in his forties or fifties who had recovered from COVID-19. CDR3s include the opening cysteine and the closing phenylalanine or tryptophan. A D gene is named only where the DNA matches it firmly. A row's size may be missing; if present it is once, few, many or a size class.

clone size: .; D gene: TRBD1; J gene: TRBJ2-1; V gene: TRBV4-1; CDR3 protein: CASSQKRDSYNEQFF; CDR3 DNA: TGCGCCAGCAGCCAAAAAAGGGACAGCTACAATGAGCAGTTCTTC
clone size: .; D gene: .; J gene: TRBJ1-1; V gene: TRBV28; CDR3 protein: CASRSRSTNQKFEAFF; CDR3 DNA: TGTGCCAGCAGATCGCGGTCGACGAACCAAAAATTTGAAGCTTTCTTT
clone size: .; D gene: .; J gene: TRBJ2-3; V gene: TRBV21-1; CDR3 protein: CASTDRGDTDTQYF; CDR3 DNA: TGTGCCAGCACGGACAGGGGGGACACAGATACGCAGTATTTT
clone size: .; D gene: TRBD1; J gene: TRBJ2-7; V gene: TRBV4-2; CDR3 protein: CASSQDPGTDYYEQYF; CDR3 DNA: TGTGCCAGCAGCCAAGATCCCGGGACAGATTACTACGAGCAGTACTTC
clone size: .; D gene: .; J gene: TRBJ1-1; V gene: TRBV18; CDR3 protein: CASSARVGAFF; CDR3 DNA: TGTGCCAGCTCAGCGAGGGTTGGCGCTTTCTTT
clone size: .; D gene: TRBD2; J gene: TRBJ2-5; V gene: TRBV11-2; CDR3 protein: CASSLGLAGGRIIQETQYF; CDR3 DNA: TGTGCCAGCAGCTTAGGACTAGCGGGGGGGCGGATAATACAAGAGACCCAGTACTTC
clone size: once; D gene: .; J gene: TRBJ2-3; V gene: TRBV27; CDR3 protein: CASSLFLESTDTQYF; CDR3 DNA: TGTGCCAGCAGTTTATTCCTAGAAAGCACAGATACGCAGTATTTT
clone size: .; D gene: .; J gene: TRBJ1-1; V gene: TRBV4-2; CDR3 protein: CASSQEGGGGITEAFF; CDR3 DNA: TGTGCCAGCAGCCAAGAAGGCGGGGGGGGTATCACTGAAGCTTTCTTT
clone size: few; D gene: .; J gene: TRBJ1-3; V gene: TRBV5-1; CDR3 protein: CASSLSDTGAGNTIYF; CDR3 DNA: TGCGCCAGCAGCTTGTCTGATACGGGAGCTGGAAACACCATATATTTT
clone size: .; D gene: .; J gene: TRBJ2-7; V gene: TRBV9; CDR3 protein: CASSAPVSGGGGSYEQYF; CDR3 DNA: TGTGCCAGCAGCGCCCCCGTCTCGGGCGGGGGCGGTTCTTACGAGCAGTACTTC
clone size: .; D gene: TRBD1; J gene: TRBJ1-6; V gene: TRBV7-9; CDR3 protein: CASSIRQGANSPLHF; CDR3 DNA: TGTGCCAGCAGCATTAGACAGGGGGCTAACTCACCCCTCCACTTT
clone size: .; D gene: .; J gene: TRBJ2-3; V gene: TRBV5-1; CDR3 protein: CASSLDRPSTDTQYF; CDR3 DNA: TGCGCCAGCAGCTTGGACAGGCCTAGCACAGATACGCAGTATTTT
clone size: few; D gene: TRBD2; J gene: TRBJ2-7; V gene: TRBV6-4; CDR3 protein: CASSDSRTSGSYEQYF; CDR3 DNA: TGTGCCAGCAGTGACTCCAGGACTAGCGGTTCCTACGAGCAGTACTTC
clone size: .; D gene: TRBD2; J gene: TRBJ2-3; V gene: TRBV4-2; CDR3 protein: CASSQEVAAGSLNTQYF; CDR3 DNA: TGTGCCAGCAGCCAAGAGGTGGCAGCGGGGTCCCTAAATACGCAGTATTTT
clone size: .; D gene: TRBD1; J gene: TRBJ2-1; V gene: TRBV10-3; CDR3 protein: CAIMGSFGTDYNEQFF; CDR3 DNA: TGTGCCATCATGGGGAGTTTTGGGACAGACTACAATGAGCAGTTCTTC
clone size: .; D gene: .; J gene: TRBJ1-5; V gene: TRBV19; CDR3 protein: CASSIVGVAQPQHF; CDR3 DNA: TGTGCCAGTAGTATAGTCGGGGTGGCTCAGCCCCAGCATTTT
clone size: .; D gene: .; J gene: TRBJ2-7; V gene: TRBV5-4; CDR3 protein: CASREGTAYEQYF; CDR3 DNA: TGTGCCAGCAGGGAGGGGACAGCCTACGAGCAGTACTTC
clone size: .; D gene: .; J gene: TRBJ1-2; V gene: TRBV18; CDR3 protein: CASSPEGTIYGYTF; CDR3 DNA: TGTGCCAGCTCACCGGAGGGGACTATCTATGGCTACACCTTC
clone size: .; D gene: TRBD1; J gene: TRBJ1-2; V gene: TRBV12-3/TRBV12-4; CDR3 protein: CASSPDRAYGYTF; CDR3 DNA: TGTGCCAGCAGCCCGGACAGGGCCTATGGCTACACCTTC
clone size: .; D gene: TRBD2; J gene: TRBJ2-1; V gene: TRBV9; CDR3 protein: CASSPRDGGVNEQFF; CDR3 DNA: TGTGCCAGCAGCCCTCGGGACGGGGGGGTTAATGAGCAGTTCTTC
clone size: .; D gene: .; J gene: TRBJ2-5; V gene: TRBV19; CDR3 protein: CASSIGVLQETQYF; CDR3 DNA: TGTGCCAGTAGTATTGGAGTACTCCAAGAGACCCAGTACTTC
clone size: .; D gene: .; J gene: TRBJ1-1; V gene: TRBV7-2; CDR3 protein: CASSTQGPNTEAFF; CDR3 DNA: TGTGCCAGCAGCACCCAGGGGCCCAACACTGAAGCTTTCTTT
clone size: .; D gene: .; J gene: TRBJ2-7; V gene: TRBV5-1; CDR3 protein: CASSYERGFYEQYF; CDR3 DNA: TGCGCCAGCAGCTACGAACGGGGATTCTACGAGCAGTACTTC
clone size: .; D gene: .; J gene: TRBJ2-4; V gene: TRBV7-2; CDR3 protein: CASSPQGGQNIQYF; CDR3 DNA: TGTGCCAGCAGCCCTCAGGGTGGACAAAACATTCAGTACTTC
clone size: .; D gene: .; J gene: TRBJ2-2; V gene: TRBV28; CDR3 protein: CASGSLGVPSGELFF; CDR3 DNA: TGTGCCAGCGGGAGTCTAGGAGTCCCCAGCGGGGAGCTGTTTTTT
clone size: .; D gene: TRBD2; J gene: TRBJ2-1; V gene: TRBV5-1; CDR3 protein: CASSYVAGGPNEQFF; CDR3 DNA: TGCGCCAGCAGCTACGTAGCGGGAGGTCCCAATGAGCAGTTCTTC
clone size: .; D gene: .; J gene: TRBJ2-3; V gene: TRBV4-1; CDR3 protein: CASSQGQISTDTQYF; CDR3 DNA: TGCGCCAGCAGCCAAGGACAGATAAGCACAGATACGCAGTATTTT
clone size: .; D gene: .; J gene: TRBJ1-1; V gene: TRBV29-1; CDR3 protein: CSAKQGEDTEAFF; CDR3 DNA: TGCAGCGCCAAACAGGGAGAGGACACTGAAGCTTTCTTT
clone size: .; D gene: TRBD2; J gene: TRBJ2-2; V gene: TRBV9; CDR3 protein: CASSVGNSGGARELFF; CDR3 DNA: TGTGCCAGCAGCGTAGGGAATAGCGGGGGGGCCCGGGAGCTGTTTTTT
clone size: .; D gene: TRBD1; J gene: TRBJ1-2; V gene: TRBV4-3; CDR3 protein: CASSQDTGAFPLLYGYTF; CDR3 DNA: TGCGCCAGCAGCCAAGATACAGGGGCCTTCCCTCTCCTCTATGGCTACACCTTC
clone size: .; D gene: TRBD1; J gene: TRBJ2-1; V gene: TRBV18; CDR3 protein: CASSPRVSGTGVGPDEQFF; CDR3 DNA: TGTGCCAGCTCACCACGGGTTTCGGGGACAGGGGTCGGGCCGGATGAGCAGTTCTTC
clone size: .; D gene: .; J gene: TRBJ1-6; V gene: TRBV2; CDR3 protein: CASSELQDNNSPLHF; CDR3 DNA: TGTGCCAGCAGTGAATTACAGGACAATAATTCACCCCTCCACTTT
clone size: many; D gene: .; J gene: TRBJ2-2; V gene: TRBV7-2; CDR3 protein: CASTSTRIAHTGELFF; CDR3 DNA: TGTGCCAGCACCTCTACCAGAATAGCGCACACCGGGGAGCTGTTTTTT
clone size: .; D gene: TRBD1; J gene: TRBJ2-1; V gene: TRBV5-1; CDR3 protein: CASSFGGQGLNEQFF; CDR3 DNA: TGCGCCAGCAGCTTTGGCGGACAGGGCCTGAATGAGCAGTTCTTC
clone size: few; D gene: .; J gene: TRBJ1-4; V gene: TRBV5-1; CDR3 protein: CASSLGSYEKLFF; CDR3 DNA: TGCGCCAGCAGCTTAGGGAGTTACGAAAAACTGTTTTTT
clone size: .; D gene: TRBD1; J gene: TRBJ2-7; V gene: TRBV7-2; CDR3 protein: CASSGTGGIDEQYF; CDR3 DNA: TGTGCCAGCAGCGGGACAGGGGGCATCGACGAGCAGTACTTC
clone size: .; D gene: .; J gene: TRBJ1-1; V gene: TRBV29-1; CDR3 protein: CSVGRGGEAFF; CDR3 DNA: TGCAGCGTTGGGAGGGGGGGTGAAGCTTTCTTT
clone size: .; D gene: .; J gene: TRBJ1-5; V gene: TRBV5-1; CDR3 protein: CASSLAWGGNQPQHF; CDR3 DNA: TGCGCCAGCAGCTTGGCGTGGGGGGGGAATCAGCCCCAGCATTTT
clone size: .; D gene: TRBD2; J gene: TRBJ2-5; V gene: TRBV30; CDR3 protein: CAWSVGGETQYF; CDR3 DNA: TGTGCCTGGAGTGTGGGGGGGGAGACCCAGTACTTC
clone size: .; D gene: TRBD1; J gene: TRBJ2-7; V gene: TRBV28; CDR3 protein: CASRRDRAYEQYF; CDR3 DNA: TGTGCCAGCAGAAGGGACAGGGCCTACGAGCAGTACTTC
clone size: .; D gene: TRBD1; J gene: TRBJ2-1; V gene: TRBV28; CDR3 protein: CASSMNGQAVGDEQFF; CDR3 DNA: TGTGCCAGCAGTATGAACGGACAGGCGGTTGGGGATGAGCAGTTCTTC
clone size: .; D gene: .; J gene: TRBJ1-4; V gene: TRBV4-2; CDR3 protein: CASSQAFGGLKDEKLFF; CDR3 DNA: TGTGCCAGCAGCCAAGCATTCGGGGGACTGAAAGATGAAAAACTGTTTTTT
clone size: .; D gene: .; J gene: TRBJ2-7; V gene: TRBV1; CDR3 protein: CTSSRGRTSGPYEQYF; CDR3 DNA: TGCACCAGCAGCCGAGGAAGGACTAGCGGGCCCTACGAGCAGTACTTC
clone size: .; D gene: .; J gene: TRBJ2-3; V gene: TRBV19; CDR3 protein: CASSSSVSTDTQYF; CDR3 DNA: TGTGCCAGTAGTTCCTCTGTGAGCACAGATACGCAGTATTTT
clone size: once; D gene: .; J gene: TRBJ1-1; V gene: TRBV5-1; CDR3 protein: CASSLDRGHGAFF; CDR3 DNA: TGCGCCAGCAGCTTGGACCGGGGACATGGGGCTTTCTTT
clone size: .; D gene: .; J gene: TRBJ1-2; V gene: TRBV19; CDR3 protein: CASRGRANYGYTF; CDR3 DNA: TGTGCCAGTAGGGGCAGGGCTAACTATGGCTACACCTTC
clone size: .; D gene: .; J gene: TRBJ1-1; V gene: TRBV14; CDR3 protein: CASSRGSLNTEAFF; CDR3 DNA: TGTGCCAGCAGCAGGGGTAGCTTAAACACTGAAGCTTTCTTT
clone size: .; D gene: .; J gene: TRBJ1-4; V gene: TRBV29-1; CDR3 protein: CSAHGGAGEKLFF; CDR3 DNA: TGCAGCGCTCATGGGGGGGCGGGTGAAAAACTGTTTTTT
clone size: .; D gene: .; J gene: TRBJ2-1; V gene: TRBV15; CDR3 protein: CATSREGQGYYNEQFF; CDR3 DNA: TGTGCCACCAGCAGAGAAGGCCAGGGATACTACAATGAGCAGTTCTTC
clone size: .; D gene: .; J gene: TRBJ1-2; V gene: TRBV29-1; CDR3 protein: CSVKDSRDYGYTF; CDR3 DNA: TGCAGCGTTAAGGACAGTAGGGACTATGGCTACACCTTC
clone size: .; D gene: .; J gene: TRBJ1-6; V gene: TRBV30; CDR3 protein: CAWSVPPGHSSPLHF; CDR3 DNA: TGTGCCTGGAGTGTACCGCCAGGGCATAGTTCACCCCTCCACTTT
clone size: once; D gene: .; J gene: TRBJ2-1; V gene: TRBV2; CDR3 protein: CASSSGRGYNEQFF; CDR3 DNA: TGTGCCAGCAGTAGCGGCAGGGGTTACAATGAGCAGTTCTTC
clone size: once; D gene: TRBD1; J gene: TRBJ2-7; V gene: TRBV28; CDR3 protein: CASSSTGTGGDEQYF; CDR3 DNA: TGTGCCAGCAGTTCTACCGGGACAGGGGGCGACGAGCAGTACTTC
clone size: .; D gene: TRBD2; J gene: TRBJ2-1; V gene: TRBV4-1; CDR3 protein: CASSQRLAGGLVVHEQFF; CDR3 DNA: TGCGCCAGCAGCCAACGACTAGCGGGGGGGCTGGTGGTCCATGAGCAGTTCTTC